This T cell receptor (beta chain) was sequenced in a study of blood T cell repertoires in COVID-19. As for the study in general: Researchers got acute and convalescent COVID-19 samples from the United States, Italy and Spain. In each case, the material was cDNA or gDNA derived from T cells, B-cell-depleted T cells, or PBMCs.

Per the authors' pipeline: Reference gene primers were amplified, and this amplification served to estimate nucleated cell counts. Clones were read by immunoSEQ multiplex PCR, and TCRdb kept only the in-frame ones, dropping some. The DNA was the basis for D and trimming; V, J and clone size are from that table. The data show approximately 200,000 clones, with roughly nine tenths seen just once and around 1.9% held by the top ten. This clonotype originated in a man between 65 and 80 years old with active or convalescent COVID-19. The sample taken for sequencing was peripheral blood.

The CDR3 bases are TGTGCCAGCGGAAGATACAGGGATAATTCACCCCTCCACTTT. Translating gives CASGRYRDNSPLHF. The chain recombines TRBV5-4 with TRBJ1-6; perhaps TRBD1 as D (6 bases). Deletions cut 7 bases from V and 5 bases from J, with 13 bases between. From germline, CDR1 is SGHNT and CDR2 YYREEE (reference sequence). The CDR3 sequence is 14 residues long.